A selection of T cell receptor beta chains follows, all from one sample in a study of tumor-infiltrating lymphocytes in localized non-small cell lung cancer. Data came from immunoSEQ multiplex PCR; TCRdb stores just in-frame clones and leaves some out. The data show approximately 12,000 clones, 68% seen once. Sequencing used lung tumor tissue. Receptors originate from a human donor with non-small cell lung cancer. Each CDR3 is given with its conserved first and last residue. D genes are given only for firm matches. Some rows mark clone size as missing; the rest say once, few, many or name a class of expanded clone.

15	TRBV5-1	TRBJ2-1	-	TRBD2	TGCGCCAGCAGGACTAGCGGGAGTGTGGTGAATGAGCAGTTCTTC	CASRTSGSVVNEQFF
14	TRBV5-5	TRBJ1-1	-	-	TGTGCCAGCAGCTTTCCCGGGTACGGAACTGAAGCTTTCTTT	CASSFPGYGTEAFF
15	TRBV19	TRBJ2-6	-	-	TGTGCCAGTAGTAGTCGGGGGCATGGGGCCAACGTCCTGACTTTC	CASSSRGHGANVLTF
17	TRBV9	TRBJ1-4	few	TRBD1	TGTGCCAGCAGCCCGCTCGGTGGGGGACAGGGCGACGAAAAACTGTTTTTT	CASSPLGGGQGDEKLFF
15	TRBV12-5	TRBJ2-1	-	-	TGTGCTAGTGGTTTGGTATTTGGCGGTTACAATGAGCAGTTCTTC	CASGLVFGGYNEQFF
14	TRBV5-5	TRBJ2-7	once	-	TGTGCCAGCAGCTTGGGGCGGGCCTCCTACGAGCAGTACTTC	CASSLGRASYEQYF
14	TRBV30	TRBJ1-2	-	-	TGTGCCTGGATCGGGAAGGGGGACTACTATGGCTACACCTTC	CAWIGKGDYYGYTF
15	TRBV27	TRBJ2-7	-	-	TGTGCCAGCAGCCTACGGGGAGCCTCAGCCTACGAGCAGTACTTC	CASSLRGASAYEQYF
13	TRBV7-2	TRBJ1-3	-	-	TGTGCCAGCAGCTTAGAGTCTGGAAACACCATATATTTT	CASSLESGNTIYF
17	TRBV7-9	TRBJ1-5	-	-	TGTGCCAGCAGCGAAAACGATCCGGGCTGGAGCAATCAGCCCCAGCATTTT	CASSENDPGWSNQPQHF
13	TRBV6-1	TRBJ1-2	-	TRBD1	TGTGCCAGCAGGGGACAGGATGTGGATGGCTACACCTTC	CASRGQDVDGYTF
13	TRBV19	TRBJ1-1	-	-	TGTGCCAGTAATCAGGACAGAGCCACTGAAGCTTTCTTT	CASNQDRATEAFF
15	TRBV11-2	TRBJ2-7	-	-	TGTGCCAGCAGCACCTTAACAGGGAATCCCTACGAGCAGTACTTC	CASSTLTGNPYEQYF
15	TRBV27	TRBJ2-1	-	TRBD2	TGTGCCAGCAGTAACACCGGGACTAGCGGGGGGGACCAGTTCTTC	CASSNTGTSGGDQFF
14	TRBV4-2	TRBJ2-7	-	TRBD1	TGTGCCAGCAGCTTAACACAGGGGGACTACGAGCAGTACTTC	CASSLTQGDYEQYF
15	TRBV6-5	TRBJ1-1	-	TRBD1	TGTGCCAGCAGTTCAATGACAGGGGGAAACACTGAAGCTTTCTTT	CASSSMTGGNTEAFF
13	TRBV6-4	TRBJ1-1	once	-	TGTGCCAGCAGTGACTCGCCGTTAGGTGAAGCTTTCTTT	CASSDSPLGEAFF
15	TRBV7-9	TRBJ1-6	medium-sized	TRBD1	TGTGCCAGCAGCTGGACAGGGGGGTATAATTCACCCCTCCACTTT	CASSWTGGYNSPLHF
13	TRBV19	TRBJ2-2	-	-	TGTGCCAGTAGTATCAGGACAACCGGGGAGCTGTTTTTT	CASSIRTTGELFF
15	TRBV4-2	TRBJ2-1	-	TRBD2	TGTGCCAGCAGCCAAGCCGGGGGGGCCGGGCATGAGCAGTTCTTC	CASSQAGGAGHEQFF
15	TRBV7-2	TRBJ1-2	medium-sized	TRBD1	TGTGCCAGCAGCCCAGGACAGGGGGCTCACTATGGCTACACCTTC	CASSPGQGAHYGYTF
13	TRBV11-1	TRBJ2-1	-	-	TGTGCCAGCAGCTTAGACGGGAGCGATGAGCAGTTCTTC	CASSLDGSDEQFF
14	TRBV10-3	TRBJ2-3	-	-	TGTGCCATCAGTGGTGGGGATAGCACAGATACGCAGTATTTT	CAISGGDSTDTQYF
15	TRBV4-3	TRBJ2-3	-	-	TGCGCCAGCAGCCAAGAAGGCTCCCCCACAGATACGCAGTATTTT	CASSQEGSPTDTQYF
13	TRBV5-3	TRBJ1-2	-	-	TGTGCCAGCAGCCCCGACGAAGCCTATGGCTACACCTTC	CASSPDEAYGYTF
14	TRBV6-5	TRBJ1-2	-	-	TGTGCCAGCAGCGAGGGGACCCTTAGCTATGGCTACACCTTC	CASSEGTLSYGYTF
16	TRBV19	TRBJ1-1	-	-	TGTGCCAGTAGTATGGGGCAGAGGGTCGACAACACTGAAGCTTTCTTT	CASSMGQRVDNTEAFF
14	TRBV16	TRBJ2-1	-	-	TGTGCCAGCAGCCAATTCCGAAGGGTCAATGAGCAGTTCTTC	CASSQFRRVNEQFF
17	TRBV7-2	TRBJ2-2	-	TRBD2	TGTGCCAGCAGGGAGGGACTAGCGGAGCTAAACACCGGGGAGCTGTTTTTT	CASREGLAELNTGELFF
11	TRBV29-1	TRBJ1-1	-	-	TGCAGCGTTGAAGAGAACACTGAAGCTTTCTTT	CSVEENTEAFF
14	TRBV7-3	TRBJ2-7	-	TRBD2	TGTGCCAGCAGCACCAGCCCCGGGAGGCCGGAGCAGTACTTC	CASSTSPGRPEQYF
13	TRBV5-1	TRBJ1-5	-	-	TGCGCCAGCAGCTTGGGGGGGGGCCAGCCCCAGCATTTT	CASSLGGGQPQHF
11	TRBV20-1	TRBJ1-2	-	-	TGCAGTGCTAGTGTCGACAGTGGCTACACCTTC	CSASVDSGYTF
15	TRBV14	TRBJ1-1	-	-	TGTGCCAGCAGCCAAGGGCGGGGTTATTTCACTGAAGCTTTCTTT	CASSQGRGYFTEAFF
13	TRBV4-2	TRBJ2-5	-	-	TGTGCCAGCAGCCAAGATGGGAGGGAGACCCAGTACTTC	CASSQDGRETQYF
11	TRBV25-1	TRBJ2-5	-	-	TGTGCCAGCAGTTACCTTGAGACCCAGTACTTC	CASSYLETQYF
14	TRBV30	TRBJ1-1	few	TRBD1	TGTGCCAGGGGGCCACCTCCGCTGAACACTGAAGCTTTCTTT	CARGPPPLNTEAFF
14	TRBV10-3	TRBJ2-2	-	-	TGTGCCATCAGTGAGTCGACGACCCCCGGGGAGCTGTTTTTT	CAISESTTPGELFF
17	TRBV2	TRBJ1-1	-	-	TGTGCCAGCAGGGCCGGATCAAGACCCTCCGGAAACACTGAAGCTTTCTTT	CASRAGSRPSGNTEAFF
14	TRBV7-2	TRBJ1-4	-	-	TGTGCCAGCAGCGTGGGACTGGTGGAAAAGAAACTGTTTTTT	CASSVGLVEKKLFF
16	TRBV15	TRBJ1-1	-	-	TGTGCCACCAGCAGCCCCCTCGGGGTGCGGAACACTGAAGCTTTCTTT	CATSSPLGVRNTEAFF
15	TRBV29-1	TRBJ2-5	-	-	TGCAGCGTTGAAGATCTTTGGGGGGCGATGGAGACCCAGTACTTC	CSVEDLWGAMETQYF
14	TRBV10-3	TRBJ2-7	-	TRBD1	TGTGCCAGCAGGTGGGACAGAGTTACCTACGAGCAGTACTTC	CASRWDRVTYEQYF
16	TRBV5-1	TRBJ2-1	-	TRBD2	TGCGCCAGCAGCTTGGGAGGACTAGGTCGGGTGAGTGAGCAGTTCTTC	CASSLGGLGRVSEQFF
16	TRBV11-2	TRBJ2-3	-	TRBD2	TGTGCCAGCAGCCGCGTTGGGGGGAGGGCCGCAGATACGCAGTATTTT	CASSRVGGRAADTQYF
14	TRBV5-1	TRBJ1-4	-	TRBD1	TGCGCCAGCCGGACAGGGGGCGCGTTCGAAAAACTGTTTTTT	CASRTGGAFEKLFF
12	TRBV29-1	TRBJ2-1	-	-	TGCAGCGTTGCACTACCCAACAATGAGCAGTTCTTC	CSVALPNNEQFF
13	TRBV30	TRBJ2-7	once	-	TGTGCCTGGAGTGTACTTTGGAATTACGAGCAGTACTTC	CAWSVLWNYEQYF
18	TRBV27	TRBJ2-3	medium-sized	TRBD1	TGTGCCAGCAGTTTAGATCTATGGACAGGGACATCCACAGATACGCAGTATTTT	CASSLDLWTGTSTDTQYF
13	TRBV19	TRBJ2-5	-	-	TGTGCCAGTAGGGAGGGGGGGCGAGAGACCCAGTACTTC	CASREGGRETQYF
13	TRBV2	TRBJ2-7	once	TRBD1	TGTGCCAGCAGGGACGACAGGGAATACGAGCAGTACTTC	CASRDDREYEQYF
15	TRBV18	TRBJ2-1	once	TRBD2	TGTGCCAGCTCACGACTAGCGGGATTAAACAATGAGCAGTTCTTC	CASSRLAGLNNEQFF
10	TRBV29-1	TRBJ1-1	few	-	TGCAGCGCCGGGGGCCTTGAAGCTTTCTTT	CSAGGLEAFF
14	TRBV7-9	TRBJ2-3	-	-	TGTGCCAGCAGCTTCTATTCAGAGACAGATACGCAGTATTTT	CASSFYSETDTQYF
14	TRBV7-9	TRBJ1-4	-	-	TGTGCCAGCAGCTTAGTAGGGGAGGGGGAAAAACTGTTTTTT	CASSLVGEGEKLFF
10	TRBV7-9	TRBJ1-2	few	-	TGTGCCAGCAGCACTAATGGCTACACCTTC	CASSTNGYTF
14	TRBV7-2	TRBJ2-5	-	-	TGTGCCAGCAGCATGACCACAGGGTTGGAGACCCAGTACTTC	CASSMTTGLETQYF
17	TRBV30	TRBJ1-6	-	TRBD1	TGTGCCTGGAGCGTATCCCCTCCCGGGACAGTGACCTCACCCCTCCACTTT	CAWSVSPPGTVTSPLHF